This TCR beta chain appears in the sequencing data of a study of shared clonotypes between healthy human individuals. Study at large: Used for every donor were three CD4 naive, three CD4 memory, two CD8 naive and one CD8 memory plate.

Libraries were prepared by immunoSEQ multiplex PCR; TCRdb keeps only in-frame clonotypes and omits some of them. Altogether over a million clones are present, roughly 74% being singletons, with the ten largest covering around 0.61%. The CDR3 covers 15 residues. V was trimmed by 5 bases and J by 1 base, leaving 14 bases between them. CDR1 and CDR2 from the germline V gene are LNHDA and SQIVND (reference sequence). General study points: Non-shared clonotypes displayed generation probabilities falling below those of clonotypes present in all four donors. It was observed that roughly 5.1% of naive CD4 clonotypes were shared across a few donors.

The sample holds a few counts of this clone. Its antigen is unknown. Each donor was a Caucasian adult residing in Nashville, Tennessee. Input material: memory CD4+ T cells from PBMCs. The subset here: CD45RA-negative fraction. This receptor was taken from a man aged 18 to 29 in good health. Some clones in this sample may be carry-over from other donors' samples. The genes are TRBV19 and TRBJ1-1; a possible D gene is TRBD1 (6 bases). CDR3 nucleotides: TGTGCCAGTAGTTTCTCGGGACATCCGAACACTGAAGCTTTCTTT. Protein sequence: CASSFSGHPNTEAFF. Filled out from reference TRBV19 and TRBJ1-1, the complete variable domain reads DGGITQSPKYLFRKEGQNVTLSCEQNLNHDAMYWYRQDPGQGLRLIYYSQIVNDFQKGDIAEGYSVSREKKESFPLTVTSAQKNPTAFYLCASSFSGHPNTEAFFGQGTRLTVV.